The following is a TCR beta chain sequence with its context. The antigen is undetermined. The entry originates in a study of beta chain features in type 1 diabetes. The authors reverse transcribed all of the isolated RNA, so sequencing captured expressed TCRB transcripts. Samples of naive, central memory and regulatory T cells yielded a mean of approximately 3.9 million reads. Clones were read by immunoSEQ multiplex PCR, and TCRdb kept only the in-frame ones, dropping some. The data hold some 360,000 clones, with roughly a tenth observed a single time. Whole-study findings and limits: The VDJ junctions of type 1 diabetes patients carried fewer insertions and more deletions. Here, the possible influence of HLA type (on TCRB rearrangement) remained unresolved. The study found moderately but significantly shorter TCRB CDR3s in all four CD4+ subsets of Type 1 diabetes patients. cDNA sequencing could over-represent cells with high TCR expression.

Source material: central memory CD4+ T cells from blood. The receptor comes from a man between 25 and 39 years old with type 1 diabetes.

Here the CDR3 reads CASSFGLAGGKGTDTQYF. In DNA form, the CDR3 reads TGTGCCAGCAGCTTCGGGCTAGCGGGAGGAAAGGGCACAGATACGCAGTATTTT. This chain links TRBV7-2 with TRBJ2-3; 11 bases agree with TRBD2. V was pared by 3 bases and J by 1 base, with 9 bases of the junction left unmatched. This CDR3 contains 18 residues. The germline gives CDR1 SGHTA, CDR2 FQGNSA.